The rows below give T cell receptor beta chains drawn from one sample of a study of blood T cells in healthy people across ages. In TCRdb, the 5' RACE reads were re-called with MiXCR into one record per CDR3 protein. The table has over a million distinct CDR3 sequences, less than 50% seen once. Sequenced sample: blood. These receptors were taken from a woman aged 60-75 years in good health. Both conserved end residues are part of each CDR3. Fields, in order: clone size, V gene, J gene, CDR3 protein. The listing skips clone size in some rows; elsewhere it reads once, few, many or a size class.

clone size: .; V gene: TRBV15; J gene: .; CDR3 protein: CATSRAASGTYEQYF
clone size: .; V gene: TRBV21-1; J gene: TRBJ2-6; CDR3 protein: CASSKDSYREVPSGANVLTF
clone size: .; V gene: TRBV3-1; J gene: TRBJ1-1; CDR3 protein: CASSQLSRGTGWGNMNTEAFF
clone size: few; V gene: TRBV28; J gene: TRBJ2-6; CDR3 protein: CASSSGQGTYGANVLTF
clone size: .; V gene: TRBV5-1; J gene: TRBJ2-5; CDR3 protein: CASSTRTLETQYF
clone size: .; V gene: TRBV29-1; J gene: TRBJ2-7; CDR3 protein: CSARSSSYGQYF
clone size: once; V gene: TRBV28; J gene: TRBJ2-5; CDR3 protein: CASRLGTGGDGETQYF
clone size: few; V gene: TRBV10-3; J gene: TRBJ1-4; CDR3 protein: CAISAVGQGGEKLFF
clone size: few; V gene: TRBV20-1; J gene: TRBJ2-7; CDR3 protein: CSARAPGLGEQYF
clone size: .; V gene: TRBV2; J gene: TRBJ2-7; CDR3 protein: CASNSDTYEQYF
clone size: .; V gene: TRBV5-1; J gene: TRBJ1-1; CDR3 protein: CASSSQGGERTEAFF
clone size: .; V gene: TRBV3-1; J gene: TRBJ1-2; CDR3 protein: CASSQDMVGYGYTF
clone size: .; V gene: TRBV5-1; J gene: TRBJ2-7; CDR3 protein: CASHWDTAYEQYF
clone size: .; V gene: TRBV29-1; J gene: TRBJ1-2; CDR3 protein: CSVGTGLGLSLSGYTF
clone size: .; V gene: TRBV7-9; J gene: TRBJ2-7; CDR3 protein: CASSSGGREQYF
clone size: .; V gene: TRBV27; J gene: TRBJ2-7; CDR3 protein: CASSIGDSRYEQYF
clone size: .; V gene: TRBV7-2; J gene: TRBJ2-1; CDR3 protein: CASSLSALGLRHNEQFF
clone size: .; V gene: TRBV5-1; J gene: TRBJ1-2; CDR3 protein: CASRDTVAYTF
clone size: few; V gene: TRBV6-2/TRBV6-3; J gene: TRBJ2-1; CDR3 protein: CASTRDRGRNEQFF
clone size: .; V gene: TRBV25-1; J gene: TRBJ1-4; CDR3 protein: CASSESPGIATNEKLFF
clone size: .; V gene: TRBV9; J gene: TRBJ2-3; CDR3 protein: CASSAWTGGTDTQYF
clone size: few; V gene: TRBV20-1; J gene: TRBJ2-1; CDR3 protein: CSASMASGRVHEQFF
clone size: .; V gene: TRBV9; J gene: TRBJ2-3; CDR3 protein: CASSVEGTGGADTQYF
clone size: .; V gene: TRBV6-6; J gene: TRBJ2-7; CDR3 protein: CASSYSTTGDTYEQYF
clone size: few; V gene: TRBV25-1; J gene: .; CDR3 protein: CASSVPVSGASYNEQYF
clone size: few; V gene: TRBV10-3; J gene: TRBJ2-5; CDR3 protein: CAISEPLGETQYF
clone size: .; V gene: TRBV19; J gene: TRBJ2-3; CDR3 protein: CASSIRGRQARQYF
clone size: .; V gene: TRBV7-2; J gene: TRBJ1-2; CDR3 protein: CASSLVLRSNYGYTF
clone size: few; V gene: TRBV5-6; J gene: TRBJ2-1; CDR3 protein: CASSSGTSGTNEQFF
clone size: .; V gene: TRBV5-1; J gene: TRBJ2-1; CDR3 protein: CASSLVPSGHEQFF
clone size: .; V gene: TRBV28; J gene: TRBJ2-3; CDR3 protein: CASLSGGLDTQYF
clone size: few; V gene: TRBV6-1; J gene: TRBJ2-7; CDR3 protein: CASNIGQGIYEQYF
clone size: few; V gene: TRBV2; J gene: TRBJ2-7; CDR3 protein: CASLPGETSGKYEQYF
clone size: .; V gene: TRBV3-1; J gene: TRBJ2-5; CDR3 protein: CASSQEGTGLETQYF
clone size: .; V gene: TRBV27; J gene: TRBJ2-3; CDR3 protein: CASSPLTTGYRIDTQYF
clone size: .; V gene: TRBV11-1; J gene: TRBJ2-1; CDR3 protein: CASSLKTSGRKGNEQFF
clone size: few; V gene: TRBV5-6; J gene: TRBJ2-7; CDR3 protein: CATGFGTDYEQYF
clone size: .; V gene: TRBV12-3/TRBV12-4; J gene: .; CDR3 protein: CASSMMGTNQETQYF
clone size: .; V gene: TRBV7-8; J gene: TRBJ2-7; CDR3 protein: CASSKGTSGAGQFYEQYF
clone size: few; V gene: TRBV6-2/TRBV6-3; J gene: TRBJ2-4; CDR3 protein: CASSDSGAKNIQYF
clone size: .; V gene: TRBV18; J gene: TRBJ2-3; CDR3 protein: CASSPPARLADTQYF
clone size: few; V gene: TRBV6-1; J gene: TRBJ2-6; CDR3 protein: CASSRETPNSGANVLTF
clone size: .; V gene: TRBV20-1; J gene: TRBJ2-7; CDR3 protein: CSARTGINEQYF
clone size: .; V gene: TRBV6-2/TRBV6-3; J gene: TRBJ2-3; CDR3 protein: CATYDSWRGSTDTQYF
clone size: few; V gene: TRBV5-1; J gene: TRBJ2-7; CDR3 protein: CASSPGGSGRAGSEQYF
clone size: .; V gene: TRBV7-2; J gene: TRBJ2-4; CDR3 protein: CAGSLLGPTYGQYF
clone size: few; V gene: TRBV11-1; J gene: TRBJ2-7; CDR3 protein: CASSLEDNRVSEQYF
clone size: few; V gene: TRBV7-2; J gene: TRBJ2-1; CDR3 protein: CASSLVSGSTYNEQFF
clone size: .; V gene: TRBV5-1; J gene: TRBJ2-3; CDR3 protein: CASSFASGGDTQYF
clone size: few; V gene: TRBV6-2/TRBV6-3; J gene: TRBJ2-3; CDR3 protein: CARGGAPVVTDTQYF
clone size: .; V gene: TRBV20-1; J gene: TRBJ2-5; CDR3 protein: CSARDRQGYLETQYF
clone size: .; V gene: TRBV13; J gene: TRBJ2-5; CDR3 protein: CASSVELDQETQYF
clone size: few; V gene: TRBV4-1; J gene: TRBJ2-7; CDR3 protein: CASSQGDLAYEQYF
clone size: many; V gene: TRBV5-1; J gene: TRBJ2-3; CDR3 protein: CASSLGVDTQYF
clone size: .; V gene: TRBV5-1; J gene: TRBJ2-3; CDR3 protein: CASSIGMSTDTQYF
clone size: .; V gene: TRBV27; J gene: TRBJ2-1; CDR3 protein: CASSLDKWDEQFF
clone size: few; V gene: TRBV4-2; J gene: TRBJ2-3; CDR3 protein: CASSQVPESTDTQYF